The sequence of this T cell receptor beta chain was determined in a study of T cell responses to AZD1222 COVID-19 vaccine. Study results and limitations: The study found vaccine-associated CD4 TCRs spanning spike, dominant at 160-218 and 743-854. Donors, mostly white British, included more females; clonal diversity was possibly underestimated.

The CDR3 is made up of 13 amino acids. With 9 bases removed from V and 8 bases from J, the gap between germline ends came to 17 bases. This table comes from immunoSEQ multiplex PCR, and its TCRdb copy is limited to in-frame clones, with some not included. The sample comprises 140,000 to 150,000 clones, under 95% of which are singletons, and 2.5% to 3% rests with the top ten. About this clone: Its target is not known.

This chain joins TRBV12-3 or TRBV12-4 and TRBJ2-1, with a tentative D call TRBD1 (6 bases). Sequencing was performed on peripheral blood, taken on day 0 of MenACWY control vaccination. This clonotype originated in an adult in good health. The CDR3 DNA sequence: TGTGCCAGTCTCCACTCTCCAGGGGATGAGCAGTTCTTC. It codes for CASLHSPGDEQFF.